Described below is a single T cell receptor beta chain sequence and its context. The data originate from a study of shared clonotypes between healthy human individuals. Assay: immunoSEQ multiplex PCR; the TCRdb copy retains only in-frame clones and omits some. The sample holds over 95,000 clones; less than 60% are singletons and the top ten take about 16%. In germline, CDR1 is SEHNR, CDR2 FQNEAQ (reference sequence). Unmatched junction bases numbered 7, after V lost 0 bases and J lost 7 bases. The CDR3 is 16 amino acids. Sequenced material: PBMCs. This sequence joins TRBV7-9 and TRBJ1-2; 11 nucleotides align to TRBD1. The source is a woman in her 40s in good health. Some clones in this sample may be carry-over from other donors' samples. The DNA of the CDR3 is TGTGCCAGCAGCTTAGCCAACCCGGGACAGGGGGGTGGCTACACCTTC. This sequence encodes CASSLANPGQGGGYTF.